This T cell receptor (beta chain) was observed in a study of Graves' ophthalmopathy and Graves' hyperthyroidism. Points from the study as a whole: Stable hyperthyroidism and ophthalmopathy were told apart by a 13-signature model, which achieved around 90% sensitivity and approximately 81% specificity.

Aged 18 to 65, the patients with hyperthyroidism had under 2 months' duration and were newly diagnosed. Other autoimmune diseases, uncontrolled infections, pregnancy or lactation led to the exclusion of patients. Remarks on this clonotype: The antigen remains undetermined. A single base separates this from a much larger clone, so it may be a read error.

The V gene lost 1 base and the J gene lost 6 bases, with 13 bases spanning the gap. CDR3 length: 15 amino acids. RNA transcripts yielded amplified TCR beta CDR3 regions. HTBI primers were employed in first-round RT-PCR, then a second-round multiplex PCR followed. TCRdb called the multiplex PCR reads again in MiXCR, with one record for every CDR3 protein. The table records around 1.1 million distinct CDR3 sequences, less than 45% of them present only once. This chain uses TRBV12-3 or TRBV12-4 with TRBJ1-5; D gene ambiguous. The material sequenced was peripheral blood or thyroid tissue (not recorded which). This clonotype originated in an adult man with Graves' hyperthyroidism. The CDR3 bases are TGTGCCAGCAGTTTAGGGGCGATGGGCAGTCAGCCCCAGCATTTT. Translated: CASSLGAMGSQPQHF.